Below, one T cell receptor beta chain is given with its context. These data originate in a study of glioma-infiltrating T cells after dendritic cell vaccination. Repertoires were generated with immunoSEQ multiplex PCR, while TCRdb's copy carries only in-frame clones and drops some. The table has tens of thousands of clones, just under 85% seen once. The time point denotes: after dendritic cell vaccination, including at tumor progression/relapse. The sample in question was blood, obtained after dendritic cell vaccination. The receptor's source is a human donor with glioblastoma.

CDR3 DNA sequence: TGTGCCAGCAGCTTCGGGACTAGCGGGGGAGGCGGGGAGCTGTTTTTT. It encodes CASSFGTSGGGGELFF. The rearrangement links TRBV7-2 to TRBJ2-2, with 14 bases aligning to TRBD2. CDR3 size: 16 residues. J lost 7 bases, V lost 3 bases, and 4 bases had no gene match. In germline, CDR1 is SGHTA, CDR2 FQGNSA.